This T cell receptor beta chain was recovered during a study of T cell responses to AZD1222 COVID-19 vaccine (dated by TCRdb to 2020 to 2022). Background on the whole study: Because spike-specific TCR depth and breadth did not differ between the two schedules, AZD1222 recipients who got a second dose at roughly 4 weeks were pooled with those who got a second dose at roughly 12 weeks. A total of 233 trial participants underwent TCR sequencing, of whom approximately 200 had received two doses of AZD1222 and roughly 26 had received two doses of the MenACWY control vaccine. Trial participants were enrolled by age into 18-55, 56-69 and 70-plus year subgroups, with around 140, 26 and 57 TCR-sequenced participants respectively. On the study overall, not on this receptor specifically: Conclusions about previously exposed vaccinees are limited, since just 6 or 7 AZD1222 recipients were seropositive for SARS-CoV-2 at baseline. CD4 TCRs associated with the vaccine covered the entire spike protein, and the dominant responses were in regions 160-218 and 743-854. Because no samples from the day 14 peak response were available, repertoires could be characterized only after the peak T cell response. Participants were mostly white British and included more females than males, and it was suggested by the authors that clonal diversity may have been underestimated. After two AZD1222 doses, both the breadth and the depth of spike-specific TCRs were significantly higher than at day 0 and than in MenACWY recipients. In the small 56-69-year group, the increase in depth fell short of significance, most likely because of low power. Reportedly, close to half of the unique spike-specific TCRs recognized epitopes lying outside the regions that are mutated in the B.1.351 and B.1.1.7 variants.

The time point label here, explained by the study, means: baseline before first vaccination. The vaccinee samples were drawn from two UK trials, COV001 and COV002, one of which was a single-blind randomized controlled phase 2/3 trial testing AZD1222 (ChAdOx1 nCoV-19) in healthy adults. Trial participant PBMC samples were collected at day 0 and day 28 after the second dose for TCRbeta chain sequencing. The CDR3 regions of human TCRbeta chains were subjected to immunosequencing. Processing in the source paper ran as follows. TCRs in the repertoires were matched against a reference library of SARS-CoV-2-specific TCRs that had been generated with the MIRA antigen-specificity platform. Breadth meant the fraction of unique TCRs that were SARS-CoV-2-associated, whereas depth meant the fraction of total T cells that were SARS-CoV-2-associated. Using the MIRA data, each spike-specific TCR was assigned both to the spike region to which the TCR was reactive and to a CD4 or CD8 class. Log10-transformed breadth and depth values were compared by one-way ANOVA with Sidak's multiple comparisons tests. Sourced from immuneACCESS, this table was stored by TCRdb with only in-frame sequences that have V and J called. A share of the clones is absent; for the studies checked, an unresolved V gene accounts for under half, and the remainder has no known explanation. V and J calls and clone size follow that table, whereas D and trimming were derived from the DNA. The sample includes around 100,000 clones, with 75% to 95% observed a single time. Approximately 1.2% of the sample is in the top ten clones.

Comment on this clone: Its antigen is still unknown. No much larger clone exists at a distance of one base, and base qualities are not known.

Sequences were derived from peripheral blood, sampled on day 0 of AZD1222 vaccination. The origin of this receptor is an adult in good health.

The encoded CDR3 is CASSTNRVDTQYF. The DNA is TGTGCCAGCAGTACTAACAGGGTTGATACGCAGTATTTT. The chain is made from TRBV2 and TRBJ2-3; the D gene is possibly TRBD1, with 6 bases matching. Taken from the germline V gene, the CDR1 and CDR2 loops are SNHLY and FYNNEI. The CDR3 contains 13 residues, cysteine and phenylalanine counted. Just the 39-base CDR3 DNA is kept, in frame starting at base 1. Deletion took 5 bases off V and 6 bases off J, with a span of 12 bases between the germline ends.